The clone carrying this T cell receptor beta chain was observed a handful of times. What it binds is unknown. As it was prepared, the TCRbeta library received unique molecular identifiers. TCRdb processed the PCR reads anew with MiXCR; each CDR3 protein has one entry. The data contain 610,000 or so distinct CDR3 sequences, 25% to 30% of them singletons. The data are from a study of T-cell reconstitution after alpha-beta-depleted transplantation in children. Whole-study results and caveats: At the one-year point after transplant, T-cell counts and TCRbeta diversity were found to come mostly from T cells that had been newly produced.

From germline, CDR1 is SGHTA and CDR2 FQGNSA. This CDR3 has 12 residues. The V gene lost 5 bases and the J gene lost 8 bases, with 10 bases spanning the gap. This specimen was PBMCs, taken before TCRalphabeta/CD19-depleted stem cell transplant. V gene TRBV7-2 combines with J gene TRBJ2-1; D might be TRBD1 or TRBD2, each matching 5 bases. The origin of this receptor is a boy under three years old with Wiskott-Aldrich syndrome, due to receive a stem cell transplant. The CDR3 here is CASSHGTYEQFF. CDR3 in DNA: TGTGCCAGCAGCCACGGGACCTATGAGCAGTTCTTC.